These 20 T cell receptor beta chains share one sample of origin, sequenced in a study of CD8+CD57+ T cells in acquired aplastic anemia. CDR3 and TCR beta VDJ profiling relied on a genomic DNA template. Each CDR3 protein gets one entry after TCRdb re-called the reads with MiXCR. The sample lists 270,000 or so distinct CDR3 sequences, roughly 82% occurring once. All patients picked for sequencing had shown, by flow cytometry, an expansion of CD8+CD57+ cells. What was sequenced was sorted CD4+, CD8+, or CD8+CD57+ T cells (not recorded which) from PBMCs. These receptors all stem from a human donor with aplastic anemia.

The table lists this clonotype with a few counts. This sequence joins TRBV2 and TRBJ2-5; D is unclear. Germline loops: CDR1 SNHLY, CDR2 FYNNEI. CDR3 length: 14 amino acids. V was trimmed by 10 bases and J by 1 base, leaving 16 bases between them. The CDR3 region has the DNA TGTGCCACCAGCGATGGCTCCAGCCAAGAGACCCAGTACTTC. This gives the protein CATSDGSSQETQYF.

In its sample, this clonotype was seen a few times. This chain uses TRBV29-1 with TRBJ2-7; D perhaps matches TRBD2 (6 bases). Germline V lookup: CDR1 SQVTM, CDR2 ANQGSEA. This CDR3 spans 15 amino acids. The V end lost 7 bases, the J end lost 6 bases, and 25 bases lay between the germline ends. The CDR3 nucleotides are TGCAGCGCTCGACCGGGACTCCAAGGAACATCCGAGCAGTACTTC. It encodes CSARPGLQGTSEQYF.

In DNA form, the CDR3 reads TGTGCCAGCGGACTAGCGGGGGAGGGTTCACCCCTCCACTTT. Its protein is CASGLAGEGSPLHF. This chain uses TRBV7-9 with TRBJ1-6, with D possibly matching TRBD1 (5 bases). The V end lost 8 bases, the J end lost 9 bases, and 17 bases lay between the germline ends. The germline V gene encodes CDR1 SEHNR and CDR2 FQNEAQ (reference sequence). The CDR3 sequence is 14 residues long.

The genes are TRBV25-1 and TRBJ1-2, with TRBD1 matching over 8 bases. This CDR3 has 16 amino acids. Germline loops: CDR1 MGHDK, CDR2 SYGVNS. With 1 base clipped from V and 8 bases from J, the junction kept 12 bases outside the gene matches. The CDR3 loop reads CASSEFGTGSARGYTF. CDR3 DNA: TGTGCCAGCAGTGAATTCGGGACAGGCTCCGCTCGGGGCTACACCTTC.

The chain recombines TRBV5-4 with TRBJ2-6, with TRBD2 as a possible D gene (5 bases). Trimming removed 2 bases from V and 0 bases from J, with 12 bases in between. The CDR3 contains 17 residues. CDR1 and CDR2 from the germline V gene are SGHNT and YYREEE (reference sequence). The DNA for the CDR3 is TGTGCCAGCAGCTTAACTAGGGTCCCCTCTGGGGCCAACGTCCTGACTTTC. The encoded protein is CASSLTRVPSGANVLTF.

The gene calls are TRBV7-9 and TRBJ1-1, with 7 positions matching TRBD1. With V trimmed by 3 bases and J by 4 bases, 17 bases remained unmatched. Per the germline V gene, CDR1 is SEHNR and CDR2 is FQNEAQ (reference sequence). The CDR3 runs to 18 residues. CDR3 region: CASSFHPDGTALSTEAFF. The CDR3 DNA sequence: TGTGCCAGCAGCTTTCATCCAGACGGGACAGCCCTTTCCACTGAAGCTTTCTTT.

The rearrangement joins TRBV7-3 to TRBJ1-5; no clear D gene. V was shortened by 6 bases and J by 4 bases, with 16 bases between the two germline ends. This CDR3 comprises 15 residues. The germline V gene encodes CDR1 SGHTA and CDR2 FQGTGA. CDR3 nucleotides: TGTGCCAGCAGAGGGCGGGTCTCGAGAAATCAGCCCCAGCATTTT. It translates to CASRGRVSRNQPQHF.

The J gene is TRBJ2-5, the V gene TRBV7-8; 11 positions match TRBD1. V dropped 11 bases and J dropped 9; count of bases not matched to a gene: 8. Germline-derived CDR1 and CDR2 are SGHVS and FQNEAQ. There are 12 residues in the CDR3. The CDR3 spells CAGQGARGPQYF. CDR3 sequence (DNA): TGTGCCGGACAGGGGGCTAGAGGGCCCCAGTACTTC.

V usage is TRBV2 and J usage is TRBJ2-1, with TRBD1 identical over 7 bases. The tail of the sequence fits TRBJ2-7 better, so the J call may be wrong. The V gene's germline CDR1 is SNHLY and CDR2 FYNNEI. CDR3 size: 16 residues. The CDR3, as DNA: TGTGCCAGCAGTAGAGGGGGCAGAAGCATTCCAGATACGCAGTACTTC. The encoded protein is CASSRGGRSIPDTQYF.

The rearrangement uses TRBV7-9 and TRBJ1-1; unclear D gene. Trimming left V 1 base short and J 11 bases short, with 20 bases between. Germline V gives CDR1 SEHNR, CDR2 FQNEAQ (reference sequence). The CDR3 loop spans 15 amino acids. The CDR3 reads CASSLELSGNTDAFF. The CDR3 DNA is TGTGCCAGCAGCTTAGAACTAAGCGGGAACACCGATGCTTTCTTT.

The chain has TRBV9 and TRBJ2-6, with D unclear. There are 16 residues in the CDR3. Per germline, CDR1 SGDLS and CDR2 YYNGEE. V lost 0 bases to trimming and J lost 14 bases, with 21 bases between them. In DNA, the CDR3 is TGTGCCAGCAGCGTAGCGGGTAGGAGCGCAGATAACCTCCTGACTTTC. Protein sequence: CASSVAGRSADNLLTF.

The chain has TRBV5-1 and TRBJ2-7; D might be TRBD1 (6 bases). CDR1 is SGHRS, CDR2 YFSETQ, per germline. The CDR3 is made up of 18 amino acids. V lost 2 bases and J 1 base, leaving 22 bases between the germline ends. CDR3 nucleotide sequence: TGCGCCAGCAGCTTAAAACTCCGGGACACAGCCCTTTCCTACGAGCAGTACGTC. It encodes CASSLKLRDTALSYEQYV.

About this clonotype: Relative to the germline gene, one junction end is altered; a read error may explain this. The V call is TRBV7-8, the J call TRBJ2-7, with D possibly TRBD2 on 5 matching bases. This CDR3 comprises 14 residues. Germline-derived CDR1 and CDR2 are SGHVS and FQNEAQ. The CDR3 region has the DNA TGTGCCAGCAGCTTAGCGGGAGAGGACGACACGCAGTATTTC. This encodes CASSLAGEDDTQYF.

The chain couples TRBV7-9 to TRBJ2-1; a weak D match, TRBD2 (6 bases). The tail of the sequence fits TRBJ2-7 better, so the J call may be wrong. CDR1 and CDR2 (germline): SEHNR, FQNEAQ (reference sequence). This CDR3 has 13 amino acids. The CDR3 DNA follows: TGTGCCAGCAGCTCTGGAGGGACCCACGAGCAGTACGTC. Its translation: CASSSGGTHEQYV.

In this sample, this clonotype turned up a few times. This is likely a read error, given that the CDR3 carries no conserved phenylalanine or tryptophan at its end. The chain links TRBV2 to TRBJ2-3, with D perhaps matching TRBD1 or TRBD2 (5 bases each). This CDR3 comprises 13 residues. The V gene's germline CDR1 is SNHLY and CDR2 FYNNEI. With 8 bases removed from V and 5 bases from J, the gap between germline ends came to 14 bases. For the CDR3, the DNA is TGTGCCAGCGGGGACGTGGGCAAAGATACGCAGTATTTG. Protein sequence: CASGDVGKDTQYL.

About this clonotype itself: One junction end does not reproduce the germline sequence, and a read error may be involved. The chain combines TRBV7-9 with TRBJ2-6; 7 bases align to TRBD2. From germline, CDR1 is SEHNR and CDR2 FQNEAQ (reference sequence). The CDR3 is made up of 17 amino acids. The CDR3 sequence is CASTLGRVLSRAYVLTF. DNA of the CDR3: TGTGCCAGCACCTTAGGGAGGGTCCTGAGCAGGGCCTACGTCCTGACTTTC.

The rearrangement joins TRBV7-6 to TRBJ2-5; D remains unclear. Germline CDR1 reads SGHVS; CDR2 reads FNYEAQ. V dropped 0 bases and J dropped 3 bases, with 11 bases sitting between them. CDR3 length: 15 amino acids. The chain's CDR3 is CASSLALETKETQYF. The CDR3 nucleotides read TGTGCCAGCAGCTTAGCCCTAGAGACAAAAGAGACCCAGTACTTC.

V gene TRBV20-1 combines with J gene TRBJ2-7, with TRBD1 matching 7 bases. CDR3 length: 12 residues. Germline values: CDR1 DFQATT, CDR2 SNEGSKA (reference sequence). Unmatched junction bases numbered 5, after V lost 5 bases and J lost 4 bases. CDR3 in amino acids: CSAWDRIYEQYF. The CDR3 DNA is TGCAGTGCTTGGGACAGAATATACGAGCAGTACTTC.

This clonotype was seen once. Because the CDR3 is missing its conserved closing phenylalanine or tryptophan, this is likely a read error. The limits of the CDR3 on the DNA are not certain, so only TCRdb's listed CDR3 is given. V is TRBV7-3 and J is TRBJ2-3; the DNA was not used to check the table's D call, TRBD1. Termini included, the CDR3 measures 14 amino acids. Germline CDR1 reads SGHTA; CDR2 reads FQGTGA. This chain's CDR3 is CASRQGGAGELFFG.

As for this clonotype: No conserved phenylalanine or tryptophan is present at the end of the CDR3, so a read error is the likely explanation. The DNA is left out, because the CDR3 cannot be placed on it with certainty; the CDR3 is given as TCRdb lists it. The rearrangement uses TRBV7-9 and TRBJ2-3; TRBD1 is the table's D call and was not checked against the DNA. The CDR3 adds up to 13 amino acids, both ends counted. Germline loops: CDR1 SEHNR, CDR2 FQNEAQ (reference sequence). CDR3 sequence: CASSLEGGAREKY.